These 30 T cell receptor beta chains share one sample of origin, sequenced in a study of blood T cell repertoires in COVID-19. The method was immunoSEQ multiplex PCR; TCRdb's version includes in-frame clones alone and lacks a portion of them. The data contain tens of thousands of clones, approximately 80% of them singletons. The sequencing sample was made of peripheral blood. These receptors all come from a man aged 25-40 years with COVID-19, enrolled during active disease.

The chain recombines TRBV6-1 with TRBJ1-6; 8 bases match TRBD1. CDR1 is MNHNS, CDR2 SASEGT, per germline. Trimming cost V 3 bases and J 9 bases; bases outside gene matches: 7. There are 15 residues in the CDR3. This CDR3 reads CASSEGTGGSSPLHF. The CDR3 DNA sequence: TGTGCCAGCAGTGAGGGAACAGGGGGGAGTTCACCCCTCCACTTT.

This chain connects TRBV7-2 to TRBJ1-1; D is perhaps TRBD1 (6 bases). Germline CDR1 SGHTA, CDR2 FQGNSA. The CDR3 has 14 amino acids. V was clipped by 5 bases and J by 1 base, with 11 bases between them. CDR3 DNA sequence: TGTGCCAGCAGCCCGGGACATAAGAACACTGAAGCTTTCTTT. Translating gives CASSPGHKNTEAFF.

J is TRBJ1-5 and V is TRBV27, with D tentatively TRBD1 (6 bases). Germline V gene data show CDR1 as MNHEY and CDR2 as SMNVEV (reference sequence). Trimming removed 8 bases at V and 0 bases at J, with 11 bases between. The CDR3 consists of 14 residues. This CDR3 reads CASRRTVSNQPQHF. The CDR3 coding sequence is TGTGCCAGCCGTCGGACAGTTAGCAATCAGCCCCAGCATTTT.

This clone was seen a few times. The rearrangement uses TRBV27 and TRBJ1-5; D remains ambiguous. Trimming shortened V by 4 bases and J by 2 bases, and 12 bases separated the two germline ends. This CDR3 has 15 residues. CDR1 is MNHEY, CDR2 SMNVEV, per germline (reference sequence). In DNA, the CDR3 is TGTGCCAGCAGTTCCGGGGAAGGTGGCAATCAGCCCCAGCATTTT. Amino acid sequence: CASSSGEGGNQPQHF.

The chain has TRBV2 and TRBJ2-1, with TRBD2 matching over 7 bases. Trimming took 2 bases from V and 9 from J; bases not matched to a gene: 4. The CDR3 is made up of 13 amino acids. Germline V lookup: CDR1 SNHLY, CDR2 FYNNEI. The CDR3 region is CASSEQPGGEQFF. In DNA, the CDR3 is TGTGCCAGCAGTGAACAACCGGGGGGTGAGCAGTTCTTC.

The rearrangement joins TRBV10-3 to TRBJ1-2; 10 bases fit TRBD1. This CDR3 comprises 15 residues. The germline V gene has CDR1 ENHRY and CDR2 SYGVKD. V dropped 6 bases and J dropped 4; count of bases not matched to a gene: 8. CDR3 bases: TGTGCCATCAGCCCTAGGGACAGGGGACCCTATGGCTACACCTTC. Protein: CAISPRDRGPYGYTF.

V and J are TRBV6-1 and TRBJ1-5; TRBD1 agrees at 9 bases. V dropped 3 bases and J dropped 6; count of bases not matched to a gene: 6. There are 15 residues in the CDR3. CDR1 is MNHNS and CDR2 is SASEGT in the germline V gene. The CDR3 nucleotides read TGTGCCAGCAGTGAGGACAGGGGAGAGGGTCAGCCCCAGCATTTT. This gives the protein CASSEDRGEGQPQHF.

The rearrangement joins TRBV27 to TRBJ2-1; 12 positions agree with TRBD1. In germline, CDR1 is MNHEY, CDR2 SMNVEV (reference sequence). V trimming: 6 bases; J trimming: 3 bases; junction bases outside the gene matches: 9. The CDR3 is 17 amino acids. The CDR3 bases are TGTGCCAGCAGCCGGGACAGGGGGCCGTGGAACTACAATGAGCAGTTCTTC. Its protein product is CASSRDRGPWNYNEQFF.

This sequence joins TRBV20-1 and TRBJ2-7; TRBD2 is a possible D gene (7 bases). With 3 bases removed from V and 5 bases from J, the gap between germline ends came to 32 bases. The germline V gene encodes CDR1 DFQATT and CDR2 SNEGSKA (reference sequence). This CDR3 is 19 amino acids long. The CDR3 sequence: CSASNLLVGSGGLSDEQYF. Here the CDR3 DNA reads TGCAGTGCTAGTAACCTCCTAGTCGGATCGGGGGGCTTATCCGACGAGCAGTACTTC.

This clone was found once. The rearrangement links TRBV7-2 to TRBJ1-5; D might be TRBD1 (6 bases). In germline, CDR1 is SGHTA, CDR2 FQGNSA. Trimming removed 2 bases at V and 5 bases at J, with 16 bases between. This CDR3 comprises 16 residues. The CDR3 DNA sequence: TGTGCCAGCAGCTTAATCATAGGGGAGGGGGATCAGCCCCAGCATTTT. This translates into CASSLIIGEGDQPQHF.

In its sample, this clone was seen a few times. This chain connects TRBV28 to TRBJ1-5; tentatively, D is TRBD1 (6 bases). The CDR3 loop spans 16 amino acids. Looked up from germline, CDR1 is MDHEN and CDR2 is SYDVKM. V was pared by 6 bases and J by 2 bases, with 17 bases between. In DNA, the CDR3 is TGTGCCAGCAGGCCCGATCAGGGGCTTGGCAATCAGCCCCAGCATTTT. Its protein product is CASRPDQGLGNQPQHF.

The chain recombines TRBV10-3 with TRBJ1-5, with D possibly matching TRBD1 (6 bases). The CDR3 sequence is 13 residues long. The germline V and J ends were trimmed by 2 bases and 7 bases, with 9 bases remaining between them. Germline lookup yields CDR1 ENHRY and CDR2 SYGVKD. This chain's CDR3 is CAISENRDQPQHF. CDR3 bases: TGTGCCATCAGTGAGAACAGGGACCAGCCCCAGCATTTT.

CDR3 coding DNA: TGTGCCAGCAGCCAGTTAAGGGGGGGCTACGAGCAGTACTTC. Amino acids: CASSQLRGGYEQYF. This chain joins TRBV3-1 (or the pseudogene TRBV3-2) and TRBJ2-7, with a weak D call TRBD2 (7 bases). Per the germline V gene, CDR1 is LGHDT and CDR2 is YNNKEL (reference sequence). The ends were cut back, 3 bases at V and 3 bases at J, with 12 bases in the middle. This CDR3 contains 14 residues.

The CDR3 reads CASLLEVAGTYEQYF. The CDR3 coding sequence is TGTGCCAGCCTTCTCGAGGTGGCGGGGACCTACGAGCAGTACTTC. The rearrangement joins TRBV2 to TRBJ2-7; TRBD2 is a possible D gene (6 bases). Per germline, CDR1 SNHLY and CDR2 FYNNEI. This CDR3 comprises 15 residues. V lost 8 bases to trimming and J lost 2 bases, with 19 bases between them.

The table lists this clone with a count of one. The chain joins TRBV10-1 to TRBJ2-3; tentative D call: TRBD1 (6 bases). This CDR3 is built from 13 residues. The V and J ends lost 11 bases and 6 bases respectively, with 18 bases between them. The germline V gene encodes CDR1 WNHNN and CDR2 SYGVQD (reference sequence). The CDR3 nucleotides are TGCGCCGGAAAAGGACAGCCTATGGATACGCAGTATTTT. Translating gives CAGKGQPMDTQYF.

The chain carries TRBV7-6 and TRBJ1-1, with a possible D match to TRBD1 (5 bases). The germline CDR1 and CDR2 sequences are SGHVS and FNYEAQ. The CDR3 sequence is 12 residues long. Trimming took off 0 bases at V and 8 bases at J, with 7 bases between the two ends. The CDR3 region has the DNA TGTGCCAGCAGCTTAGCCGCAGGGGAAGCTTTCTTT. Translated: CASSLAAGEAFF.

The gene calls are TRBV28 and TRBJ2-1; weak D call: TRBD1 (5 bases). With 3 bases removed from V and 0 bases from J, the gap between germline ends came to 12 bases. The CDR3 is made up of 16 amino acids. Germline V gene lookup returns CDR1 MDHEN and CDR2 SYDVKM. The CDR3 nucleotides are TGTGCCAGCAGTTTTGCAGGGCTCGGCTCCTACAATGAGCAGTTCTTC. Amino acid sequence: CASSFAGLGSYNEQFF.

A few counts support this clone. DNA for the CDR3: TGTGCCAGCAGCCAAGAGGTGGACTTCTCCTACGAGCAGTACTTC. Its protein product is CASSQEVDFSYEQYF. The chain links TRBV3-1 (or the pseudogene TRBV3-2) to TRBJ2-7; perhaps TRBD2 as D (5 bases). V gave up 0 bases and J gave up 0 bases, with 9 bases separating them. The CDR3 covers 15 residues. The germline gives CDR1 LGHDT, CDR2 YNNKEL (reference sequence).

CDR3 in amino acids: CASIPGSGQRNTGELFF. In nucleotides, the CDR3 is TGTGCCAGTATCCCTGGTTCGGGACAGAGGAACACCGGGGAGCTGTTTTTT. The gene calls are TRBV19 and TRBJ2-2, with 7 positions matching TRBD1. J was trimmed by 1 base and V by 7 bases; bases with no gene match: 12. Looked up from germline, CDR1 is LNHDA and CDR2 is SQIVND (reference sequence). The CDR3 totals 17 residues. The variable domain in full, completed from reference TRBV19 and TRBJ2-2, reads DGGITQSPKYLFRKEGQNVTLSCEQNLNHDAMYWYRQDPGQGLRLIYYSQIVNDFQKGDIAEGYSVSREKKESFPLTVTSAQKNPTAFYLCASIPGSGQRNTGELFFGEGSRLTVL.

This clone was seen more than once but under ten times. Germline and junction disagree at one end, which may indicate a read error. The chain uses TRBV4-1 and TRBJ2-7; weak D call: TRBD2 (6 bases). Germline V CDR1 and CDR2: MGHRA, YSYEKL. This CDR3 region has 10 residues. The CDR3 DNA is TGCGCCAGCAGCCAAACCCGGGGGTTCTTC. It encodes CASSQTRGFF.

This clone was seen a single time. The gene calls are TRBV5-1 and TRBJ2-2; TRBD2 matches 15 bases. In germline, CDR1 is SGHRS, CDR2 YFSETQ. V shed 3 bases, J shed 8 bases, and the junction held 11 bases outside the gene matches. The CDR3 contains 18 residues. The CDR3 spells CASSSPGLAGGSEGELFF. As DNA, the CDR3 is TGCGCCAGCAGCTCACCGGGACTAGCGGGAGGCTCCGAGGGGGAGCTGTTTTTT.

Note on this clone: It may be a read error: a sequence one base away is much more abundant. The J gene is TRBJ1-1, the V gene TRBV6-5; 7 positions match TRBD1. Unmatched junction bases numbered 3, after V lost 4 bases and J lost 1 base. The CDR3 covers 14 residues. Germline loops: CDR1 MNHEY, CDR2 SVGAGI. CDR3 protein: CASSLRTGNTEAFF. The CDR3 nucleotides are TGTGCCAGCAGTTTAAGGACAGGGAACACTGAAGCTTTCTTT.

This sequence joins TRBV5-8 and TRBJ1-6; the match to TRBD1 covers 7 bases. The CDR3 is made up of 18 amino acids. Germline V gives CDR1 SGHTS, CDR2 YDEGEE. The J segment lost 5 bases and the V segment lost 4 bases, leaving 15 bases of the junction unmatched. The CDR3 coding sequence is TGTGCCAGCAGCCCAGGAGTGGGGACAGCTACGAATAATTCACCCCTCCACTTT. Residues: CASSPGVGTATNNSPLHF.

V gene TRBV5-6 combines with J gene TRBJ1-5; no reliable D call. V was pared by 0 bases and J by 5 bases, with 9 bases between. The CDR3 runs 14 residues. CDR1 is SGHDT, CDR2 YYEEEE, per germline. The chain's CDR3 is CASSLGTNHQPQHF. In DNA form, the CDR3 reads TGTGCCAGCAGCTTGGGAACAAACCATCAGCCCCAGCATTTT.

The V call is TRBV27, the J call TRBJ2-7, with TRBD2 identical over 8 bases. The CDR3 runs 15 residues. The V segment lost 3 bases and the J segment 1 base; nucleotides outside the gene matches: 5. Germline V gene data show CDR1 as MNHEY and CDR2 as SMNVEV (reference sequence). This CDR3 is CASSFGASGSYEQYF. CDR3 DNA: TGTGCCAGCAGTTTCGGGGCTAGCGGGTCCTACGAGCAGTACTTC.

The genes are TRBV5-4 and TRBJ1-1; the D gene is possibly TRBD1 (5 bases). V shed 6 bases and J shed 1 base, with 13 bases lying between them. Looked up from germline, CDR1 is SGHNT and CDR2 is YYREEE (reference sequence). The CDR3 is made up of 14 amino acids. The CDR3 DNA sequence: TGTGCCAGCACCGGCGGGACGGCGAACACTGAAGCTTTCTTT. Protein sequence: CASTGGTANTEAFF.

This clone was counted a single time. The genes are TRBV19 and TRBJ2-7, with D tentatively TRBD1 (7 bases). The CDR3 runs 14 residues. V was cut by 4 bases and J by 5 bases, with 15 bases left in between. In germline, CDR1 is LNHDA, CDR2 SQIVND (reference sequence). CDR3 region: CASSRQGGYHEQYF. The CDR3 DNA reads as TGTGCCAGTAGTAGACAGGGAGGCTATCACGAGCAGTACTTC.

V usage is TRBV19 and J usage is TRBJ2-3; D might be TRBD2 (6 bases). Trimming pared 6 bases from V and 2 bases from J, leaving 12 bases between. CDR3 size: 14 residues. Germline V lookup: CDR1 LNHDA, CDR2 SQIVND (reference sequence). In DNA form, the CDR3 reads TGTGCCAGTAGACTAGGAGGGTCCACAGATACGCAGTATTTT. Protein product: CASRLGGSTDTQYF.

This clone has a handful of counts. V and J are TRBV4-2 and TRBJ2-1; D remains ambiguous. Trimming removed 0 bases at V and 5 bases at J, with 11 bases between. The CDR3 has 15 amino acids. Germline V gives CDR1 LGHNA, CDR2 YNFKEQ. The CDR3 loop reads CASSQDLVQHNEQFF. The CDR3 region has the DNA TGTGCCAGCAGCCAAGATCTGGTACAGCACAATGAGCAGTTCTTC.

The chain combines TRBV5-1 with TRBJ1-2; TRBD1 aligns across 8 bases. Trimming took 4 bases from V and 4 from J; bases not matched to a gene: 6. This CDR3 comprises 14 residues. Germline CDR1 SGHRS, CDR2 YFSETQ. The DNA of the CDR3 is TGCGCCAGCAGCCCGGGGACAGGTACCTATGGCTACACCTTC. This encodes CASSPGTGTYGYTF.